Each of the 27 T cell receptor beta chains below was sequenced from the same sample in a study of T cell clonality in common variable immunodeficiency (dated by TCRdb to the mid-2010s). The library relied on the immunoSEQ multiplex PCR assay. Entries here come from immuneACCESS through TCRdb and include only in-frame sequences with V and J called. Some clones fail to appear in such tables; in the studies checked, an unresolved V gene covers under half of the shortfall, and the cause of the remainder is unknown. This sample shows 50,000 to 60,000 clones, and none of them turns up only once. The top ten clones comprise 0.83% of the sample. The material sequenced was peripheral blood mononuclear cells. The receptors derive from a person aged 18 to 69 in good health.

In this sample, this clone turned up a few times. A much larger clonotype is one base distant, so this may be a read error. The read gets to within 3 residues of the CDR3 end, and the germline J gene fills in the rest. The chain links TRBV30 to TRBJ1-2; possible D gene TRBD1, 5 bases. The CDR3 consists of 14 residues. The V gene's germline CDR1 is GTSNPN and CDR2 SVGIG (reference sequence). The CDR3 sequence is CARRDRQGWDGYTF. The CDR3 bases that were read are TGTGCCCGGAGAGATCGTCAGGGCTGGGATGGC.

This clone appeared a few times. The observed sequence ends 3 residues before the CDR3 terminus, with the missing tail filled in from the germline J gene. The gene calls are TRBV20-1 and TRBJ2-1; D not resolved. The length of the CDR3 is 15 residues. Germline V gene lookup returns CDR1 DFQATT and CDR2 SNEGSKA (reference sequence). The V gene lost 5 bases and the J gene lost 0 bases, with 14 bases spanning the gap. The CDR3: CSAPQRPSSYNEQFF. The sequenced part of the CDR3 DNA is TGCAGTGCTCCCCAAAGGCCGAGCTCCTACAATGAG.

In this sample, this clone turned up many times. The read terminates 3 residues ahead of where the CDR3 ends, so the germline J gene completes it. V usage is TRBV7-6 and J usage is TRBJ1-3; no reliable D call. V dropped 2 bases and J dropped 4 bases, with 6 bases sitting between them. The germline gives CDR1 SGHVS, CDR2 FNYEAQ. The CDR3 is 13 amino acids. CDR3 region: CASSLSLGNTIYF. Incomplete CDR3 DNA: TGTGCCAGCAGCTTATCCCTCGGAAACACC.

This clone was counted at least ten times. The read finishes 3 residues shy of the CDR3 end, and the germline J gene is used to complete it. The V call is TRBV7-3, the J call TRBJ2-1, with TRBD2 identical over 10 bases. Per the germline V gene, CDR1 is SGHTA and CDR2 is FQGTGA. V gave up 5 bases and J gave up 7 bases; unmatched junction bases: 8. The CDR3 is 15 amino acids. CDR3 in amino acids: CASSPKAGGANEQFF. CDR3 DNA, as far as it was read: TGTGCCAGCAGCCCTAAAGCGGGAGGGGCGAATGAG.

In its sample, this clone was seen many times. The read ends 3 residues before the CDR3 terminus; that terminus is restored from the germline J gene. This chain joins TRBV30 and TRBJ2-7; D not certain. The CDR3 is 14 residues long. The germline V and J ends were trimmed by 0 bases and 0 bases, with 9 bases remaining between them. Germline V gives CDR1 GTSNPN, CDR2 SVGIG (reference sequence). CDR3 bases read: TGTGCCTGGAGTGTACGAAGGTACTCCTACGAG. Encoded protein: CAWSVRRYSYE. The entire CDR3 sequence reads CAWSVRRYSYEQYF.

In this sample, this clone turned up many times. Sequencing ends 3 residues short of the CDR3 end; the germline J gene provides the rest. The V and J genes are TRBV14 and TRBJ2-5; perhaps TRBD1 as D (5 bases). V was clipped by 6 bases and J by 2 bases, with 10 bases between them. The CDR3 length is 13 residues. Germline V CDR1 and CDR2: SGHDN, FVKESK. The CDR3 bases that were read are TGTGCCAGCAGGATCCAGGGACAAGAGACC. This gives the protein CASRIQGQET. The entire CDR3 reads CASRIQGQETQYF.

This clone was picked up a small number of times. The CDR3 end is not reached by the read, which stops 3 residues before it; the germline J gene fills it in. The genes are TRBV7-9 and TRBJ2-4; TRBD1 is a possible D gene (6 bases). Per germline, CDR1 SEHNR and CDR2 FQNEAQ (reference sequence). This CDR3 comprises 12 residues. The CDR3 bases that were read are TGTGCCAGCGGCACAGGGAACTATGGT. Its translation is CASGTGNYG. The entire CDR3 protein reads CASGTGNYGQYF.

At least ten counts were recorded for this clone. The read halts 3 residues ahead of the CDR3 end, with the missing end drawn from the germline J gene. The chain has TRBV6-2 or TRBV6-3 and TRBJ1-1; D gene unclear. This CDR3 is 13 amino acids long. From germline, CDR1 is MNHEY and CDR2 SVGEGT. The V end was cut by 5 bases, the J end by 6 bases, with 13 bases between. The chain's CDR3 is CASSIEVQAEAFF. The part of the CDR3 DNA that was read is TGTGCCAGCAGTATAGAGGTCCAGGCTGAA.

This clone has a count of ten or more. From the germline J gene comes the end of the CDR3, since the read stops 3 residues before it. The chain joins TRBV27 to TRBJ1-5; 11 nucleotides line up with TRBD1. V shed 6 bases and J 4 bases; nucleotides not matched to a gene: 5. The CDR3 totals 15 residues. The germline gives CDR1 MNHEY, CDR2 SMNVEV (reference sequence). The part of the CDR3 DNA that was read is TGTGCCAGCAGATTGGGACAGGGGGGTAATCAGCCC. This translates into CASRLGQGGNQP. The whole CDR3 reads CASRLGQGGNQPQHF.

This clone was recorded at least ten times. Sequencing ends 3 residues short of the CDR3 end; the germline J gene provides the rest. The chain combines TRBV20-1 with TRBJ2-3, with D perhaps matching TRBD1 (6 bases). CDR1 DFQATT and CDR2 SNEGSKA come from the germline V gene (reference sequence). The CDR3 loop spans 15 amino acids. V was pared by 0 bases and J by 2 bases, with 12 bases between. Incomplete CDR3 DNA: TGCAGTGCTAGAGACCTGACAGGCCCCACAGATACG. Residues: CSARDLTGPTDT. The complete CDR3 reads CSARDLTGPTDTQYF.

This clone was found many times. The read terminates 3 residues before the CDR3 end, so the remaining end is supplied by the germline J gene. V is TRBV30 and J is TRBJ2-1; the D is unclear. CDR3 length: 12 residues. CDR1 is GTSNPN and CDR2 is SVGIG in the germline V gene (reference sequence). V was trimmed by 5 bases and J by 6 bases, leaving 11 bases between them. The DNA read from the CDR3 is TGTGCCTGGGCGCTACCACTCAATGAG. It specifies CAWALPLNE. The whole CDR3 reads CAWALPLNEQFF.

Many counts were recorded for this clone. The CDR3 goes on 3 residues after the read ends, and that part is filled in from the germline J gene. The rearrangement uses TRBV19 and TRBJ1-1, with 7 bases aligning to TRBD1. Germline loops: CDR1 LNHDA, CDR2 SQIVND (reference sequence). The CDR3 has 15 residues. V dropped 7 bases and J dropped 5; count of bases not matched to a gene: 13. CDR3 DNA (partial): TGTGCCAGTACCAGACAGGGTTCGGTCGAAACTGAA. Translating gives CASTRQGSVETE. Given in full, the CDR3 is CASTRQGSVETEAFF.

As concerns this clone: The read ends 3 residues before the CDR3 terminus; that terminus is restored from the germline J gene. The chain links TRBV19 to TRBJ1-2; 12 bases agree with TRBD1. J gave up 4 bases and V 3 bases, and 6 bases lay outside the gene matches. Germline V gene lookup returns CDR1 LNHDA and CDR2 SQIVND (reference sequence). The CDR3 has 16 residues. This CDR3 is CASSMGTGGSIYGYTF. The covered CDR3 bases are TGTGCCAGTAGTATGGGGACAGGGGGCAGCATCTATGGC.

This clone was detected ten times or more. The sequenced CDR3 bases are TGCAGTGCTAGAGATATAAGGCGGGGCCCCCAAGAGACC. Translation: CSARDIRRGPQET. The CDR3 as a whole reads CSARDIRRGPQETQYF. This chain uses TRBV20-1 with TRBJ2-5, with D maybe TRBD2 (6 bases). The CDR3 end falls 3 residues outside the read, so it is completed with the germline J gene. Germline V gene lookup returns CDR1 DFQATT and CDR2 SNEGSKA (reference sequence). V gave up 0 bases and J gave up 1 base, with 15 bases separating them. This CDR3 has 16 amino acids.

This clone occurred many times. The sequenced CDR3 bases are TGTGCCAGCAGCTTGGCTGTTCAGGCCAACACTGAA. It encodes CASSLAVQANTE. The whole CDR3 region reads CASSLAVQANTEAFF. The chain employs TRBV5-6 and TRBJ1-1; D call uncertain. Read data end 3 residues before the CDR3 end; the end is taken from the germline J gene. The CDR3 spans 15 residues. Trimming took off 0 bases at V and 2 bases at J, with 11 bases between the two ends. Germline-derived CDR1 and CDR2 are SGHDT and YYEEEE.

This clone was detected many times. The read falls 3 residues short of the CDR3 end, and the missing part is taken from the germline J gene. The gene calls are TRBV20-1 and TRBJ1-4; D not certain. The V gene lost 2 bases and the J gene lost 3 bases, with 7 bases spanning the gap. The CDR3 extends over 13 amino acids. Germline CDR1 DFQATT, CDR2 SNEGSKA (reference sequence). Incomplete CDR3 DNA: TGCAGTGCTAGATCCGGGTCTAATGAAAAA. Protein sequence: CSARSGSNEK. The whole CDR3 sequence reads CSARSGSNEKLFF.

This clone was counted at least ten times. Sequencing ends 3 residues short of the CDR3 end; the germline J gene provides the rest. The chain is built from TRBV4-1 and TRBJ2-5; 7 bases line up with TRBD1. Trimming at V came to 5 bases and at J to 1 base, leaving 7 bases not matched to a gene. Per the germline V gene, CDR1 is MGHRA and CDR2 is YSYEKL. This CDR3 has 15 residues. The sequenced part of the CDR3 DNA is TGCGCCAGCAGCGCAGACAGGGCGGCCCAAGAGACC. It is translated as CASSADRAAQET. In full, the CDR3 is CASSADRAAQETQYF.

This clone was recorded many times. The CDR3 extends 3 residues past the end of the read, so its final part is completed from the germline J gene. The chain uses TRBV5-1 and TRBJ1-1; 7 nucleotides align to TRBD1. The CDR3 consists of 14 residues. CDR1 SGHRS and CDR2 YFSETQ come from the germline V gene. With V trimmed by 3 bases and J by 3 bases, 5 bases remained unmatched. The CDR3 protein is CASSSGQTYTEAFF. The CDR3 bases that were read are TGCGCCAGCAGCTCGGGACAGACCTACACTGAA.

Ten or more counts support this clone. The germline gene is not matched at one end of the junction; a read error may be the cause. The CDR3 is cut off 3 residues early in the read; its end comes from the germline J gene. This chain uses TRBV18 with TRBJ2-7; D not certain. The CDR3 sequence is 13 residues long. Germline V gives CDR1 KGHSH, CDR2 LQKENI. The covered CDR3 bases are TGTGCCAGCTCGCCACCCGGCTCCTACGAG. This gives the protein CASSPPGSYE. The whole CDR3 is CASSPPGSYEQYF.

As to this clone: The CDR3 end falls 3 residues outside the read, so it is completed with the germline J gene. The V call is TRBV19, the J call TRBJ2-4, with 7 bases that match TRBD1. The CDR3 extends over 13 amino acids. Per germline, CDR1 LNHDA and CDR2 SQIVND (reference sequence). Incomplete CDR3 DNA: TGTGCCAGTAGTGTGACAGGGTTTAGGGGT. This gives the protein CASSVTGFRG. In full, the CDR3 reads CASSVTGFRGQYF.

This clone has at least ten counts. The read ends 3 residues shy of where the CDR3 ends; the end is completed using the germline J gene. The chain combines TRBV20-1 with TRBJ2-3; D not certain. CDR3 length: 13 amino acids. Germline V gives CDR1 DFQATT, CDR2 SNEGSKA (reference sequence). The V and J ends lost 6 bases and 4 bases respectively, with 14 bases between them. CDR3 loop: CSAYSPPADTQYF. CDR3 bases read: TGCAGTGCCTACAGTCCCCCGGCAGATACG.

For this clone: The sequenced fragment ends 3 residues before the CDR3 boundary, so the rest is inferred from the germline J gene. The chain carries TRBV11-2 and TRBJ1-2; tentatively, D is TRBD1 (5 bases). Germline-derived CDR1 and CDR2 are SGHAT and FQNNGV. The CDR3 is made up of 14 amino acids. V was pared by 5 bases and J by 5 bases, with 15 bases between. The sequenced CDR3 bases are TGTGCCAGCAGCCCCGGGGGAGGGCAATATGGC. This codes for CASSPGGGQYG. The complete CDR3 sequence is CASSPGGGQYGYTF.

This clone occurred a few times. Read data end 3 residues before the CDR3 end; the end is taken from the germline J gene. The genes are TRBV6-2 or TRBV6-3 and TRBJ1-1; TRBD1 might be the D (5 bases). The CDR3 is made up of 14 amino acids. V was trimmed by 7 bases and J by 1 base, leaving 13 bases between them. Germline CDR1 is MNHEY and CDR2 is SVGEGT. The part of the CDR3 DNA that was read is TGTGCCAGCAAGGACACGTTTTGGAACACTGAA. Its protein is CASKDTFWNTE. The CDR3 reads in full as CASKDTFWNTEAFF.

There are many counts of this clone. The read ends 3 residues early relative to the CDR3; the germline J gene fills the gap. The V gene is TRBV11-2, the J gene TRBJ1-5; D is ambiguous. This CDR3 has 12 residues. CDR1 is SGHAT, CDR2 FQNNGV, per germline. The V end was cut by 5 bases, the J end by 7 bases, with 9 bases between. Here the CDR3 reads CASSTLGQPQHF. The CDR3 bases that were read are TGTGCCAGCAGCACTCTGGGCCAGCCC.

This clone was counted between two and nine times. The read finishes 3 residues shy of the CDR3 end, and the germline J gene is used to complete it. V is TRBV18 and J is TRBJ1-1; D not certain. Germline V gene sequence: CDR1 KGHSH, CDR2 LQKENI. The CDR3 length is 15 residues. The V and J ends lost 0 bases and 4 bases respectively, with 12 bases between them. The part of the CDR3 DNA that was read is TGTGCCAGCTCACCACCAGCCCGGGGAGGCACTGAA. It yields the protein CASSPPARGGTE. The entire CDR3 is CASSPPARGGTEAFF.

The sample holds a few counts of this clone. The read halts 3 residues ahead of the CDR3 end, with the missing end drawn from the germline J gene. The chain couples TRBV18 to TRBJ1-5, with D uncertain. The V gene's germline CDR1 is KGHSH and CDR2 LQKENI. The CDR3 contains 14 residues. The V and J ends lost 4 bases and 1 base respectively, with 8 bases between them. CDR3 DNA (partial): TGTGCCAGCTCACAGGGTTGGAGCAATCAGCCC. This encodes CASSQGWSNQP. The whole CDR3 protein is CASSQGWSNQPQHF.

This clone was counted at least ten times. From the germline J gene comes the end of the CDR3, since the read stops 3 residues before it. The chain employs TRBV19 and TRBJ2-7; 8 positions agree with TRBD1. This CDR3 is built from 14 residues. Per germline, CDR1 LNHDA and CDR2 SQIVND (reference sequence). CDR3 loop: CVDRGDLGPYEQYF. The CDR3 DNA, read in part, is TGTGTTGACAGGGGTGATTTAGGGCCCTACGAG.